A selection of T cell receptor beta chains follows, all from one sample in a study of blood T cell repertoires in COVID-19. Data came from immunoSEQ multiplex PCR; TCRdb stores just in-frame clones and leaves some out. The sample lists about 150,000 clones, roughly three quarters occurring once. The sequenced sample consisted of peripheral blood. Source of these receptors: a man in his fifties or sixties with active or convalescent COVID-19. CDR3s leave out the opening cysteine and the closing phenylalanine or tryptophan.

V	length	CDR3
TRBV11-2	12	ASSSYRGHDEQF
TRBV24-1	14	ATSDLAGGYTDTQY
TRBV24-1	13	ATSETGTSVYEQY
TRBV28	13	ASSLSGRVNSPLH
TRBV7-2	13	ASSPRASGSNEQF
TRBV27	15	ASSSNPRTSGSYEQY
TRBV21-1	13	ASSTLGGLQNEQY
TRBV14	13	ASSNRQGRGYEQY
TRBV13	14	ASSDRTSGRGDEQF
TRBV14	15	ASSQDHGTSSGNTIY
TRBV11-3	12	ASKLAGGTDTQY
TRBV29-1	10	SVVNFSYEQY
TRBV4-1	13	ASSQAAYLTGGQF
TRBV5-6	13	ASSKVRQGNTEAF
TRBV2	13	ASSEAEREGETQY
TRBV19	9	ASSFEKTQY
TRBV5-6	9	ASSFNNEQF
TRBV2	13	ASSPTSGSTDTQY
TRBV4-1	13	ASSQVATGYTEAF